The 28 T cell receptor beta chains presented below share a single source sample, sequenced in a study of identical twins. TCRdb reanalysed the 5' RACE reads using MiXCR and keeps one entry per CDR3 protein. The repertoire has 400,000 to 500,000 distinct CDR3 sequences, around 18% of them found once; the top ten carry around 12%. The sample consisted of naive T cells sorted from blood. These receptors came from a man aged 50 to 59 in good health.

The genes are TRBV5-1 and TRBJ1-6, with D maybe TRBD1 (5 bases). Trimming stripped 0 bases from V and 7 bases from J, with 11 bases between. Germline CDR1 and CDR2: SGHRS and YFSETQ. The CDR3 spans 15 residues. CDR3 residues: CASSLEGEGNSPLHF. In DNA form, the CDR3 reads TGCGCCAGCAGCTTGGAAGGGGAAGGGAATTCACCCCTCCACTTT.

This chain uses TRBV20-1 with TRBJ2-3; D might be TRBD2 (5 bases). The CDR3 consists of 14 residues. V dropped 1 base and J dropped 4 bases, with 12 bases sitting between them. The germline CDR1 and CDR2 sequences are DFQATT and SNEGSKA (reference sequence). The CDR3 bases are TGCAGTGCTAGAGTCGGGTCGCGGGCAGATACGCAGTATTTT. Its translation: CSARVGSRADTQYF.

This clonotype was seen a handful of times. V is TRBV27 and J is TRBJ2-1; D possibly corresponds to TRBD2 (6 bases). With 5 bases removed from V and 4 bases from J, the gap between germline ends came to 21 bases. This CDR3 contains 17 residues. Germline V lookup: CDR1 MNHEY, CDR2 SMNVEV (reference sequence). CDR3 protein: CASSPTVGGRGYNEQFF. The CDR3 DNA follows: TGTGCCAGCAGTCCCACCGTGGGGGGAAGAGGGTACAATGAGCAGTTCTTC.

This clonotype was observed at least ten times. The gene calls are TRBV6-1 and TRBJ1-5; TRBD1 might be the D (5 bases). The germline V and J ends were trimmed by 4 bases and 2 bases, with 9 bases remaining between them. The V gene's germline CDR1 is MNHNS and CDR2 SASEGT. The CDR3 has 14 amino acids. The CDR3 DNA follows: TGTGCCAGCAGTGCCAGGGACGGCAATCAGCCCCAGCATTTT. Amino acids: CASSARDGNQPQHF.

This clonotype was seen many times. The CDR3 protein is CASSEVGRTNTGELFF. The CDR3 DNA is TGTGCCAGCAGCGAAGTGGGACGTACGAACACCGGGGAGCTGTTTTTT. The gene calls are TRBV7-2 and TRBJ2-2; D possibly matches TRBD1 or TRBD2 (5 bases each). The CDR3 runs to 16 residues. The germline V gene encodes CDR1 SGHTA and CDR2 FQGNSA. The V end lost 5 bases, the J end lost 0 bases, and 13 bases lay between the germline ends.

This chain connects TRBV10-3 to TRBJ2-7; tentative D call: TRBD2 (5 bases). Germline CDR1 and CDR2: ENHRY and SYGVKD. V lost 2 bases and J lost 4, with 12 bases in between. The CDR3 is 14 amino acids. Here the CDR3 DNA reads TGTGCCATCAGTGAGAGTTACACGGGGTACGAGCAGTACTTC. Its protein is CAISESYTGYEQYF.

This clonotype was counted between two and nine times. The chain has TRBV7-6 and TRBJ2-1; 7 nucleotides match TRBD1. The CDR3 runs 14 residues. The germline CDR1 and CDR2 sequences are SGHVS and FNYEAQ. V trimming: 5 bases; J trimming: 4 bases; junction bases outside the gene matches: 5. The CDR3 sequence is CASSTRQGYNEQFF. Written as DNA, the CDR3 is TGTGCCAGCAGCACTAGACAGGGTTACAATGAGCAGTTCTTC.

The V call is TRBV15, the J call TRBJ1-6; D is undetermined. The V gene lost 3 bases and the J gene lost 11 bases, with 11 bases spanning the gap. Germline CDR1 and CDR2: LNHNV and YYDKDF (reference sequence). The CDR3 has 13 amino acids. The CDR3 region has the DNA TGTGCCACCAGCAGGGCAGGTATCGCACCCCTCCACTTT. Encoded protein: CATSRAGIAPLHF. Full variable domain (remainder filled in from reference TRBV15 and TRBJ1-6): DAMVIQNPRYQVTQFGKPVTLSCSQTLNHNVMYWYQQKSSQAPKLLFHYYDKDFNNEADTPDNFQSRRPNTSFCFLDIRSPGLGDTAMYLCATSRAGIAPLHFGNGTRLTVT.

The table lists this clonotype with many counts. The chain couples TRBV7-9 to TRBJ2-3; D is tentatively TRBD1 or TRBD2 (5 bases each). The CDR3 has 14 residues. Germline V gene lookup returns CDR1 SEHNR and CDR2 FQNEAQ (reference sequence). Trimming took off 4 bases at V and 1 base at J, with 9 bases between the two ends. CDR3 coding DNA: TGTGCCAGCAGCTCCAGGGACGGCACAGATACGCAGTATTTT. The encoded protein is CASSSRDGTDTQYF.

J is TRBJ2-7 and V is TRBV28; D is tentatively TRBD1 or TRBD2 (5 bases each). This CDR3 has 11 amino acids. Per germline, CDR1 MDHEN and CDR2 SYDVKM. The V and J ends lost 8 bases and 7 bases respectively, with 12 bases between them. The CDR3 reads CASGRELEQYF. The CDR3 DNA reads TGTGCCAGCGGCAGGGAGTTGGAGCAGTACTTC.

This clonotype was seen a few times. This rearrangement joins TRBV20-1 to TRBJ1-5; a weak D match, TRBD1 (6 bases). Germline CDR1 reads DFQATT; CDR2 reads SNEGSKA (reference sequence). Trimming left V 6 bases short and J 3 bases short, with 12 bases between. The CDR3 has 13 residues. The CDR3 nucleotides read TGCAGTGCGAGCCAGGGGTTCAATCAGCCCCAGCATTTT. This translates into CSASQGFNQPQHF.

In this sample, this clonotype turned up many times. The chain uses TRBV28 and TRBJ2-7; 9 bases fit TRBD1. The germline V gene has CDR1 MDHEN and CDR2 SYDVKM. The CDR3 length is 16 residues. Germline trimming cut 6 bases from V and 6 bases from J; bases unmatched to any gene: 15. DNA of the CDR3: TGTGCCAGCAGCCCAGCCGCCGGGACAGGGCCAATCGAGCAGTACTTC. It translates to CASSPAAGTGPIEQYF. The full variable domain, in which reference TRBV28 and TRBJ2-7 provide the parts outside the CDR3, is DVKVTQSSRYLVKRTGEKVFLECVQDMDHENMFWYRQDPGLGLRLIYFSYDVKMKEKGDIPEGYSVSREKKERFSLILESASTNQTSMYLCASSPAAGTGPIEQYFGPGTRLTVT.

This clonotype was seen only once. The rearrangement joins TRBV4-1 to TRBJ1-1; TRBD1 might be the D (5 bases). The CDR3 contains 15 residues. V was cut by 4 bases and J by 2 bases, with 14 bases left in between. Germline CDR1 and CDR2: MGHRA and YSYEKL. Here the CDR3 reads CASSLSAQGNTEAFF. The CDR3 region has the DNA TGCGCCAGCAGCCTATCGGCCCAGGGAAACACTGAAGCTTTCTTT.

CDR3 residues: CASRTGLAGLYNEQFF. CDR3 DNA: TGTGCCAGCAGGACTGGACTAGCGGGACTCTACAATGAGCAGTTCTTC. V is TRBV12-3 or TRBV12-4 and J is TRBJ2-1; 12 bases map to TRBD2. The J segment lost 3 bases and the V segment lost 6 bases, leaving 6 bases of the junction unmatched. The CDR3 loop spans 16 amino acids.

This sequence joins TRBV28 and TRBJ2-4; 9 bases align to TRBD1. J gave up 0 bases and V 5 bases, and 5 bases lay outside the gene matches. Germline values: CDR1 MDHEN, CDR2 SYDVKM. This CDR3 contains 16 residues. CDR3 sequence reads: CASSPYRGLAKNIQYF. CDR3 sequence (DNA): TGTGCCAGCAGTCCCTACAGGGGGCTAGCCAAAAACATTCAGTACTTC.

This clonotype was found a few times. The rearrangement links TRBV5-1 to TRBJ2-2, with TRBD1 as a possible D gene (6 bases). CDR3 size: 13 residues. V was cut by 5 bases and J by 7 bases, with 12 bases left in between. Germline V gives CDR1 SGHRS, CDR2 YFSETQ. The CDR3 here is CASRSGDGGELFF. The CDR3 nucleotides read TGCGCCAGCAGGTCAGGGGACGGCGGGGAGCTGTTTTTT.

In this sample, this clonotype turned up many times. The chain uses TRBV29-1 and TRBJ2-5; D gene ambiguous. Germline V gene sequence: CDR1 SQVTM, CDR2 ANQGSEA. The length of the CDR3 is 14 residues. V was shortened by 0 bases and J by 0 bases, with 8 bases between the two germline ends. This CDR3 reads CSVEDIKYQETQYF. CDR3 in DNA: TGCAGCGTTGAAGATATAAAGTACCAAGAGACCCAGTACTTC.

A few counts support this clonotype. The chain has TRBV7-8 and TRBJ1-2; D is unresolved. CDR1 is SGHVS, CDR2 FQNEAQ, per germline. The V gene lost 4 bases and the J gene lost 8 bases, with 8 bases spanning the gap. The CDR3 loop spans 11 amino acids. CDR3 residues: CASSSPSGYTF. The CDR3, as DNA: TGTGCCAGCAGCTCCCCGAGCGGCTACACCTTC. Full variable domain (outside the CDR3, taken from reference TRBV7-8 and TRBJ1-2): GAGVSQSPRYKVAKRGQDVALRCDPISGHVSLFWYQQALGQGPEFLTYFQNEAQLDKSGLPSDRFFAERPEGSVSTLKIQRTQQEDSAVYLCASSSPSGYTFGSGTRLTVV.

This clonotype was seen repeatedly, ten times or more. This sequence joins TRBV28 and TRBJ1-1, with D hard to call. The CDR3 has 13 residues. The ends were cut back, 1 base at V and 8 bases at J, with 11 bases in the middle. The germline V gene encodes CDR1 MDHEN and CDR2 SYDVKM. DNA for the CDR3: TGTGCCAGCAGTTTATTCGGAGTAAACGAAGCTTTCTTT. Translating it yields CASSLFGVNEAFF.

The chain links TRBV7-2 to TRBJ2-3; 9 nucleotides align to TRBD1. Germline loops: CDR1 SGHTA, CDR2 FQGNSA. The CDR3 covers 16 residues. The trim removed 2 bases at V and 4 bases at J, leaving 7 bases unmatched. CDR3 residues: CASSLSGTGFADTQYF. CDR3 bases: TGTGCCAGCAGCTTATCAGGGACAGGGTTCGCAGATACGCAGTATTTT.

This clonotype came up a few times. The chain has TRBV20-1 and TRBJ2-1; 12 nucleotides align to TRBD2. Germline trimming cut 5 bases from V and 4 bases from J; bases unmatched to any gene: 9. The germline V gene has CDR1 DFQATT and CDR2 SNEGSKA (reference sequence). The CDR3 covers 16 residues. In DNA form, the CDR3 reads TGCAGTGCTCTTGGGCTAGCGGGAGGGGGGTACAATGAGCAGTTCTTC. Translated: CSALGLAGGGYNEQFF.

This clonotype was seen repeatedly, ten times or more. This chain connects TRBV5-6 to TRBJ2-2; TRBD2 agrees at 11 bases. Germline V gene sequence: CDR1 SGHDT, CDR2 YYEEEE. With 3 bases clipped from V and 5 bases from J, the junction kept 12 bases outside the gene matches. The CDR3 runs to 18 residues. As DNA, the CDR3 is TGTGCCAGCAGCTACCGGACTAGCGGGCCCTTTAGTACCGGGGAGCTGTTTTTT. Encoded protein: CASSYRTSGPFSTGELFF. Combining the CDR3 with reference TRBV5-6 and TRBJ2-2 gives the whole variable domain DAGVTQSPTHLIKTRGQQVTLRCSPKSGHDTVSWYQQALGQGPQFIFQYYEEEERQRGNFPDRFSGHQFPNYSSELNVNALLLGDSALYLCASSYRTSGPFSTGELFFGEGSRLTVL.

This clonotype was observed a few times. The V call is TRBV6-2 or TRBV6-3, the J call TRBJ1-2, with 9 nucleotides matching TRBD1. The CDR3 has 12 amino acids. Looked up from germline, CDR1 is MNHEY and CDR2 is SVGEGT. The junction had 7 bases not matched to a gene; V was cut back by 4 bases and J by 13 bases. CDR3 amino acids: CASSFGQGRSTF. For the CDR3, the DNA is TGTGCCAGCAGTTTCGGACAGGGGAGGTCCACCTTC.

The chain uses TRBV9 and TRBJ2-2; 14 bases map to TRBD2. The trim removed 4 bases at V and 5 bases at J, leaving 7 bases unmatched. This CDR3 contains 17 residues. Looked up from germline, CDR1 is SGDLS and CDR2 is YYNGEE. The CDR3 DNA sequence: TGTGCCAGCAGCCCTAGGACTAGCGGGAGGAGTACCGGGGAGCTGTTTTTT. Amino acids: CASSPRTSGRSTGELFF. The whole variable domain, filled in from reference TRBV9 and TRBJ2-2, reads DSGVTQTPKHLITATGQRVTLRCSPRSGDLSVYWYQQSLDQGLQFLIQYYNGEERAKGNILERFSAQQFPDLHSELNLSSLELGDSALYFCASSPRTSGRSTGELFFGEGSRLTVL.

The V gene is TRBV5-1, the J gene TRBJ2-5; a possible D gene is TRBD1 (6 bases). Germline V CDR1 and CDR2: SGHRS, YFSETQ. With 8 bases removed from V and 2 bases from J, the gap between germline ends came to 13 bases. CDR3 length equals 13 residues. The CDR3 loop is CASQQGTQETQYF. The CDR3 region has the DNA TGCGCCAGTCAGCAGGGGACGCAAGAGACCCAGTACTTC. The full variable domain, in which reference TRBV5-1 and TRBJ2-5 provide the parts outside the CDR3, is KAGVTQTPRYLIKTRGQQVTLSCSPISGHRSVSWYQQTPGQGLQFLFEYFSETQRNKGNFPGRFSGRQFSNSRSEMNVSTLELGDSALYLCASQQGTQETQYFGPGTRLLVL.

This rearrangement joins TRBV7-6 to TRBJ1-1; TRBD1 matches 9 bases. Per germline, CDR1 SGHVS and CDR2 FNYEAQ. V shed 0 bases, J shed 4 bases, and the junction held 3 bases outside the gene matches. The CDR3 has 15 residues. DNA of the CDR3: TGTGCCAGCAGCTTAGCGGGGACAGGGTTCACTGAAGCTTTCTTT. This gives the protein CASSLAGTGFTEAFF.

This clonotype was seen a handful of times. This chain links TRBV12-3 or TRBV12-4 with TRBJ1-5; 10 bases map to TRBD1. CDR3 size: 16 residues. Trimming took 5 bases from V and 1 from J; bases not matched to a gene: 5. The CDR3 bases are TGTGCCAGCAGTCCCACGGACAGGGGGAGCAATCAGCCCCAGCATTTT. It codes for CASSPTDRGSNQPQHF.

This clonotype was counted many times. The chain uses TRBV11-3 and TRBJ2-2; 7 nucleotides agree with TRBD1. J gave up 2 bases and V 1 base, and 25 bases lay outside the gene matches. The CDR3 is 23 residues long. Germline V CDR1 and CDR2: SGHNT, YENEEA. CDR3 nucleotides: TGTGCCAGCAGCTTAGTTTTTTCCTTGACAGGGAGAAAGGAAACCACCAACACCGGGGAGCTGTTTTTT. This gives the protein CASSLVFSLTGRKETTNTGELFF.